This TCR beta chain was found in a study of response to subunit inactivated influenza vaccine. This clonotype has more than one count but fewer than ten. As yet, its antigen is unknown. The CDR3 runs to 16 residues. Unmatched junction bases numbered 7, after V lost 5 bases and J lost 4 bases. CDR1 SGHTA and CDR2 FQGNSA come from the germline V gene. TCRdb analysed the RT-PCR reads with MiXCR anew, one entry per CDR3 protein. This sample carries a few hundred thousand distinct CDR3 sequences, 13% to 15% of them seen once, and the ten largest clones take more than 9.5%. Study-level points and caveats: After each seasonal influenza vaccination, few new T cells are recruited, the authors suggested.

The V gene is TRBV7-2, the J gene TRBJ2-2; TRBD1 matches 10 bases. This TCR was sampled from a man aged 45-65 years who received an inactivated influenza vaccine. The sample in question was PBMCs from blood, obtained about 12 days after vaccination. CDR3 DNA: TGTGCCAGCAGCCGATCCGGGACAGGGGTCACCGGGGAGCTGTTTTTT. It is translated as CASSRSGTGVTGELFF.